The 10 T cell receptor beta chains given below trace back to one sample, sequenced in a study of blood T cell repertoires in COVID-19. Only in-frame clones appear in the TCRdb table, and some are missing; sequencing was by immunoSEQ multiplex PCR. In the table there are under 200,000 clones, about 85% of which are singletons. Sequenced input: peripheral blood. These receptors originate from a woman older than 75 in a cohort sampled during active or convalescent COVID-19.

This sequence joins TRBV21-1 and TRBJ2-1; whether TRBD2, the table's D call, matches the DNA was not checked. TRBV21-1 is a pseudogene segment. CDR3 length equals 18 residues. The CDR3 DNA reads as TGTGCCAGCAGCAATTTTGTATGCGGCCCTTCCTCCTACAATGAGCAGTTCTTC. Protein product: CASSNFVCGPSSYNEQFF.

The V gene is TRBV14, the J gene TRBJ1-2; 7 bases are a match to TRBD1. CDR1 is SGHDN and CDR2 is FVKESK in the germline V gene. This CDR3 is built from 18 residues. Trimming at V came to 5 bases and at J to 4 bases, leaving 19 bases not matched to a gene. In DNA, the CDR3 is TGTGCCAGCAGCGCCGGGAAGGGGGCGCAAATTGGAGGCTATGGCTACACCTTC. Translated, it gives CASSAGKGAQIGGYGYTF.

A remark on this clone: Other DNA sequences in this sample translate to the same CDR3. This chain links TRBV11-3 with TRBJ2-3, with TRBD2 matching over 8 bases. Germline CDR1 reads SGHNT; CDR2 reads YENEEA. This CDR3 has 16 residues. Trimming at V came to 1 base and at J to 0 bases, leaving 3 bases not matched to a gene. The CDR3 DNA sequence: TGTGCCAGCAGCTTAGGTTTAGCGGGAAGCACAGATACGCAGTATTTT. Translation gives CASSLGLAGSTDTQYF.

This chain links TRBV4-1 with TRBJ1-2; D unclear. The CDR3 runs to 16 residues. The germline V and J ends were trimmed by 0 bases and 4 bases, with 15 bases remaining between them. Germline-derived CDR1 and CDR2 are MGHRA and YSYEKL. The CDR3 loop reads CASSQDPASRAYGYTF. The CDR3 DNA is TGCGCCAGCAGCCAAGATCCGGCCTCGCGGGCCTATGGCTACACCTTC.

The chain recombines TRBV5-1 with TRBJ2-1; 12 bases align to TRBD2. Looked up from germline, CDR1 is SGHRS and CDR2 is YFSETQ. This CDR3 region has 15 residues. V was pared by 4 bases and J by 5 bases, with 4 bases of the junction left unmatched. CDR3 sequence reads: CASSILAGGHNEQFF. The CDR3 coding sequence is TGCGCCAGCAGCATACTAGCGGGGGGCCACAATGAGCAGTTCTTC.

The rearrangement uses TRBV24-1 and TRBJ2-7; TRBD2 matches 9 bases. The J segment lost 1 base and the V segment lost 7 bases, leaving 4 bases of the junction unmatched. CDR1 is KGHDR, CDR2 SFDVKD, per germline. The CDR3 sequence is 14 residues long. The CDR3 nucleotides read TGTGCCACCAGAGGGACTAGCAAATCCTACGAGCAGTACGTC. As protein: CATRGTSKSYEQYV.

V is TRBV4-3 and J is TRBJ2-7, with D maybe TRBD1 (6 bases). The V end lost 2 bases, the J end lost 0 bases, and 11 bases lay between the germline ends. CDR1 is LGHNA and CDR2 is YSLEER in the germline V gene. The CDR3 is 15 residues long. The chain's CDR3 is CASSQYRTDSYEQYF. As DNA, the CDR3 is TGCGCCAGCAGCCAATACCGGACAGACTCCTACGAGCAGTACTTC.

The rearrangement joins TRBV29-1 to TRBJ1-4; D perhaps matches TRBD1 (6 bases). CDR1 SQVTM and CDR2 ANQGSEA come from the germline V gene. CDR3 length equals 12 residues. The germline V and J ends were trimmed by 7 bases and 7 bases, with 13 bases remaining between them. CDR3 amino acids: CSAAGVGEKLFF. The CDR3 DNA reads TGCAGCGCGGCAGGGGTGGGTGAAAAACTGTTTTTT.

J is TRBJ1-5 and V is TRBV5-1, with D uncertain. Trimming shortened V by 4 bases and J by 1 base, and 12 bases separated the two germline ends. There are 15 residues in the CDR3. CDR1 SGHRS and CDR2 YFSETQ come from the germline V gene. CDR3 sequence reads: CASSVTSGSNQPQHF. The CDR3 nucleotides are TGCGCCAGCAGCGTGACAAGTGGGAGCAATCAGCCCCAGCATTTT.

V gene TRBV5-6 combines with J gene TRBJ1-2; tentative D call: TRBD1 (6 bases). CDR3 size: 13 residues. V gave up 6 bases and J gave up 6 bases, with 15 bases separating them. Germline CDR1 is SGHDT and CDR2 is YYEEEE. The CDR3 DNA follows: TGTGCCAGCACTACGGACAGCTGGCATGGCTACACCTTC. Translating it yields CASTTDSWHGYTF. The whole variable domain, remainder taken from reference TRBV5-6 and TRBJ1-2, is DAGVTQSPTHLIKTRGQQVTLRCSPKSGHDTVSWYQQALGQGPQFIFQYYEEEERQRGNFPDRFSGHQFPNYSSELNVNALLLGDSALYLCASTTDSWHGYTFGSGTRLTVV.